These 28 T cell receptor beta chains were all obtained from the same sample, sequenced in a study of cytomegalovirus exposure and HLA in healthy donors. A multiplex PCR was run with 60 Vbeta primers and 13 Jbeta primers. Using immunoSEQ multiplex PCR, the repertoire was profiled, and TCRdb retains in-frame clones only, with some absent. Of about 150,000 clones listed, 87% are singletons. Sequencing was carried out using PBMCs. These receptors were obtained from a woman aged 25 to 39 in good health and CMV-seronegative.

CDR3 loop: CASSPGGHGRGYTF. The CDR3 nucleotides are TGTGCCAGCAGCCCAGGGGGTCACGGTCGCGGCTACACCTTC. The chain has TRBV7-3 and TRBJ1-2; the match to TRBD1 covers 7 bases. Losses at the gene ends were 5 bases for V and 8 bases for J; bases not matched to a gene: 11. Germline V gives CDR1 SGHTA, CDR2 FQGTGA. The CDR3 contains 14 residues.

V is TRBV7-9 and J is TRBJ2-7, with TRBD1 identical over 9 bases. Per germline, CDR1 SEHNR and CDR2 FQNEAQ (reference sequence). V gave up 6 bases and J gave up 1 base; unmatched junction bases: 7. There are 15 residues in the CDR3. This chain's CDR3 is CASRKGTGHSYEQYF. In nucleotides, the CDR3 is TGTGCCAGCAGAAAGGGGACAGGGCATTCCTACGAGCAGTACTTC.

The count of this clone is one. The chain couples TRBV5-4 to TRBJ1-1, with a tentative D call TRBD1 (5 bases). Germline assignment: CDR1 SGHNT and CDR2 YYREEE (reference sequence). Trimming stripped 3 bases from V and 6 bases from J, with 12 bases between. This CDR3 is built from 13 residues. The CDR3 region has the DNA TGTGCCAGCAGCTCTAACGGACACCCTGAAGCTTTCTTT. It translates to CASSSNGHPEAFF.

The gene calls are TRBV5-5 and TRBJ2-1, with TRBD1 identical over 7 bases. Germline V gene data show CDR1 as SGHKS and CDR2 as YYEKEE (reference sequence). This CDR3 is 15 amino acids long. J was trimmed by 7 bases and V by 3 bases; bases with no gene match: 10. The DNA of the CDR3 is TGTGCCAGCAGCTCCGTGACAGGGACATATAATGAGCAGTTCTTC. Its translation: CASSSVTGTYNEQFF. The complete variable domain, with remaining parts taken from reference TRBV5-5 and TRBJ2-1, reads DAGVTQSPTHLIKTRGQQVTLRCSPISGHKSVSWYQQVLGQGPQFIFQYYEKEERGRGNFPDRFSARQFPNYSSELNVNALLLGDSALYLCASSSVTGTYNEQFFGPGTRLTVL.

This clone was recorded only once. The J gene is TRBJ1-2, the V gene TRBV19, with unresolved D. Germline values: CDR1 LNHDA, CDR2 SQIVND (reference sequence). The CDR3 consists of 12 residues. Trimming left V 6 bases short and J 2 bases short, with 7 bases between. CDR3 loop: CASRGRNYGYTF. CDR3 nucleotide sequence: TGTGCCAGTAGGGGCAGAAACTATGGCTACACCTTC.

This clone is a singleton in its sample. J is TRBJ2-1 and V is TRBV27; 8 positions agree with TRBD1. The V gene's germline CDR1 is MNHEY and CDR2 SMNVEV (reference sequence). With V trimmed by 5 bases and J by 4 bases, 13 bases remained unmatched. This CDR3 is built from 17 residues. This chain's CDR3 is CASSLQGGDSLYNEQFF. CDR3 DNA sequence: TGTGCCAGCAGTCTACAGGGGGGAGATTCCTTATACAATGAGCAGTTCTTC.

The CDR3 region has the DNA TGCGCCAGCAGCCAGGGGACAACTAGCTCCTACGAGCAGTACTTC. Its protein product is CASSQGTTSSYEQYF. This sequence joins TRBV4-3 and TRBJ2-7, with D perhaps matching TRBD1 (6 bases). CDR3 length equals 15 residues. V was pared by 3 bases and J by 0 bases, with 12 bases between. Germline V gene sequence: CDR1 LGHNA, CDR2 YSLEER.

The DNA of the CDR3 is TGTGCCAGCAGGGGGGACTTGGGCCCCCTCCACTTT. As protein: CASRGDLGPLHF. This sequence joins TRBV2 and TRBJ1-6; D may be TRBD1 (5 bases). Germline lookup yields CDR1 SNHLY and CDR2 FYNNEI. V was shortened by 6 bases and J by 13 bases, with 13 bases between the two germline ends. The CDR3 sequence is 12 residues long.

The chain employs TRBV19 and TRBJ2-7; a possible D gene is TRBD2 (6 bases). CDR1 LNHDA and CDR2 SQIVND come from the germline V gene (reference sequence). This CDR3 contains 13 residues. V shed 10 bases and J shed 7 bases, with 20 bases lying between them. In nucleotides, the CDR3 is TGTGCCACCACACCCGTGGCAGGGAGGGAGCAGTACTTC. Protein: CATTPVAGREQYF.

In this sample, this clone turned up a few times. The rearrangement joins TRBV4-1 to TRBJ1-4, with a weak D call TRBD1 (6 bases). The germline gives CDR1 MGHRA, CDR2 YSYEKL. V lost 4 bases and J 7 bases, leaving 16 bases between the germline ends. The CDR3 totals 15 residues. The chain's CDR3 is CASSPSVGRGEKLFF. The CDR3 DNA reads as TGCGCCAGCAGCCCCTCCGTGGGCAGGGGTGAAAAACTGTTTTTT.

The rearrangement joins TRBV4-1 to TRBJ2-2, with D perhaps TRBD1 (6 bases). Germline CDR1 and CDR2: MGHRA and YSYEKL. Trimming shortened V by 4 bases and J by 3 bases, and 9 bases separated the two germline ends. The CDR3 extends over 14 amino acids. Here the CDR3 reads CASSPWTDTGELFF. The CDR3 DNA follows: TGCGCCAGCAGCCCCTGGACAGACACCGGGGAGCTGTTTTTT.

Here the CDR3 DNA reads TGTGCCTGGAGTGGGACAGGGGGCGAGTCCCAGTACTTC. Protein product: CAWSGTGGESQYF. The chain employs TRBV30 and TRBJ2-5; 11 bases fit TRBD1. The CDR3 has 13 residues. Germline V gives CDR1 GTSNPN, CDR2 SVGIG (reference sequence). V gave up 1 base and J gave up 9 bases; unmatched junction bases: 4. Variable domain in full (rest from reference TRBV30 and TRBJ2-5): SQTIHQWPATLVQPVGSPLSLECTVEGTSNPNLYWYRQAAGRGLQLLFYSVGIGQISSEVPQNLSASRPQDRQFILSSKKLLLSDSGFYLCAWSGTGGESQYFGPGTRLLVL.

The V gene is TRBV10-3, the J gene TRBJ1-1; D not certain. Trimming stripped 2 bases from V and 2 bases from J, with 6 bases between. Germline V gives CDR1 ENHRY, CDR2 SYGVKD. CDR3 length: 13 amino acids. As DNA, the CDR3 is TGTGCCATCAGTGAGGAGCCCAACACTGAAGCTTTCTTT. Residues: CAISEEPNTEAFF.

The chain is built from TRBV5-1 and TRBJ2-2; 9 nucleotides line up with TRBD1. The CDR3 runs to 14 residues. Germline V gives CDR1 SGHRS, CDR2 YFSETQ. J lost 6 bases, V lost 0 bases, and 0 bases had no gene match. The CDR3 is CASSLDRGPGELFF. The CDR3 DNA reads TGCGCCAGCAGCTTGGACAGGGGGCCCGGGGAGCTGTTTTTT. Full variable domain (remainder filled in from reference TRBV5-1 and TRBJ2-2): KAGVTQTPRYLIKTRGQQVTLSCSPISGHRSVSWYQQTPGQGLQFLFEYFSETQRNKGNFPGRFSGRQFSNSRSEMNVSTLELGDSALYLCASSLDRGPGELFFGEGSRLTVL.

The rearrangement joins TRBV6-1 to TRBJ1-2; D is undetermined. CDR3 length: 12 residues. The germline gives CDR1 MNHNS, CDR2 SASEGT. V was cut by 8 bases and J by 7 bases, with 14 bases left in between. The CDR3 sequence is CASGRRGSGYTF. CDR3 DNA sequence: TGTGCCAGCGGCAGGAGAGGGTCTGGCTACACCTTC.

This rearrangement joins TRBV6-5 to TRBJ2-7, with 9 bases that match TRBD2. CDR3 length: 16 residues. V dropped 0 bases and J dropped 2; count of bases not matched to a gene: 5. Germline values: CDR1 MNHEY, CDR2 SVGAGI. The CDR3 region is CASSYSGTSFAYEQYF. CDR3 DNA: TGTGCCAGCAGTTACTCCGGGACTAGCTTCGCCTACGAGCAGTACTTC.

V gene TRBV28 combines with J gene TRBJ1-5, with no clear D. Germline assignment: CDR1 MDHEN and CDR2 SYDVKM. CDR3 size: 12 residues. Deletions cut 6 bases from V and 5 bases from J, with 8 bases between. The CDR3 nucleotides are TGTGCCAGCAGGACCGGGGATCAGCCCCAGCATTTT. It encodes CASRTGDQPQHF.

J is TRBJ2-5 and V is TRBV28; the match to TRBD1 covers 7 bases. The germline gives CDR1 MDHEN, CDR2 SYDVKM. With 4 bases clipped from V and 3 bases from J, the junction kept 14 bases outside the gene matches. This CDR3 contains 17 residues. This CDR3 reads CASSSFDRVVFEETQYF. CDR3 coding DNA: TGTGCCAGCAGTTCTTTCGACAGGGTGGTTTTCGAAGAGACCCAGTACTTC.

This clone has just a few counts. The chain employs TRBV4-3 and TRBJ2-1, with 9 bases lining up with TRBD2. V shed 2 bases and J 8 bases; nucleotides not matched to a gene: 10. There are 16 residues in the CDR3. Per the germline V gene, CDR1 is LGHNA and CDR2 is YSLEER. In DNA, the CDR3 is TGCGCCAGCAGCCAACACCCTAGCGGGAAGGGAGATGAGCAGTTCTTC. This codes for CASSQHPSGKGDEQFF.

The CDR3 region is CASKIQDEGGYEQYF. The DNA for the CDR3 is TGTGCCAGCAAAATACAAGATGAGGGAGGGTACGAGCAGTACTTC. V and J are TRBV6-1 and TRBJ2-7; TRBD2 agrees at 7 bases. The trim removed 7 bases at V and 4 bases at J, leaving 13 bases unmatched. Germline values: CDR1 MNHNS, CDR2 SASEGT. The CDR3 spans 15 residues.

Written as DNA, the CDR3 is TGCAGCGTTGGGAGGCCAGGGAACACCGGGGAGCTGTTTTTT. Protein sequence: CSVGRPGNTGELFF. The gene calls are TRBV29-1 and TRBJ2-2; TRBD2 might be the D (5 bases). The CDR3 has 14 amino acids. CDR1 is SQVTM and CDR2 is ANQGSEA in the germline V gene. V lost 4 bases, J lost 1 base, and 10 bases lay in between.

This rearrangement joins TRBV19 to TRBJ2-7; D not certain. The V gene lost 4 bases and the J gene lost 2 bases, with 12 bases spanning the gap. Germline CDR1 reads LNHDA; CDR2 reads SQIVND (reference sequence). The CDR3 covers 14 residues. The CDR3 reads CASSTTFRAYEQYF. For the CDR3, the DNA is TGTGCCAGTAGTACAACCTTCCGAGCCTACGAGCAGTACTTC.

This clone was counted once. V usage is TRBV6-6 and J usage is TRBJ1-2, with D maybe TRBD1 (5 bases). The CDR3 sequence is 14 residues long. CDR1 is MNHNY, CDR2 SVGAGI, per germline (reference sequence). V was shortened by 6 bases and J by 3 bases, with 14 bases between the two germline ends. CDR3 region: CASSNPGLYYGYTF. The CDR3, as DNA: TGTGCCAGCAGCAATCCGGGACTATACTATGGCTACACCTTC.

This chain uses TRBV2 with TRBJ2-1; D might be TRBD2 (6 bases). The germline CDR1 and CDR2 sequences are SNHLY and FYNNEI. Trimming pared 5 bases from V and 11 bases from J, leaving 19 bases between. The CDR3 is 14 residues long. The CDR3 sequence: CASSKVDSGAKQFF. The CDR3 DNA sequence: TGTGCCAGCAGTAAGGTGGATAGCGGAGCCAAGCAGTTCTTC.

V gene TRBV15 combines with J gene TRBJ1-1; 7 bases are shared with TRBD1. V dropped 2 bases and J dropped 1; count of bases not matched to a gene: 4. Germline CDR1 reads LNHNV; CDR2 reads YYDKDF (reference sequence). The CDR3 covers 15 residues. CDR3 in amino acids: CATSRNRGRNTEAFF. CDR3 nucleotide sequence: TGTGCCACCAGCAGAAACAGGGGACGGAACACTGAAGCTTTCTTT.

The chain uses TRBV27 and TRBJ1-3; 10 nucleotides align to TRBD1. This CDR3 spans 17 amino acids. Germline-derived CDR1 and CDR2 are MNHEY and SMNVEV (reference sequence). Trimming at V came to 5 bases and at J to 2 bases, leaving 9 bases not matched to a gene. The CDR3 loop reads CASSLLGQGLPGNTIYF. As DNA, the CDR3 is TGTGCCAGCAGTCTGCTGGGACAGGGGTTACCTGGAAACACCATATATTTT.

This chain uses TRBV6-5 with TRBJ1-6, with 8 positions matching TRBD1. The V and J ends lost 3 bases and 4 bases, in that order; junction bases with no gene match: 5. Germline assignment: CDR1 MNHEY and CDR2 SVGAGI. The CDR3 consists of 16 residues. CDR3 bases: TGTGCCAGCAGTTATCGTCAGGGGGCTTATAATTCACCCCTCCACTTT. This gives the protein CASSYRQGAYNSPLHF.

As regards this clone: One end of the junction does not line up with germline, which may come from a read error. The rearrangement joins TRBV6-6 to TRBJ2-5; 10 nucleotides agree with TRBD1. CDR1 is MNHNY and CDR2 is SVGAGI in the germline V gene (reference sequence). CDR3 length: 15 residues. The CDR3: CASSSRDRGFETRYF. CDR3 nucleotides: TGTGCCAGCAGTTCCCGGGACAGGGGTTTCGAGACCCGGTACTTC.